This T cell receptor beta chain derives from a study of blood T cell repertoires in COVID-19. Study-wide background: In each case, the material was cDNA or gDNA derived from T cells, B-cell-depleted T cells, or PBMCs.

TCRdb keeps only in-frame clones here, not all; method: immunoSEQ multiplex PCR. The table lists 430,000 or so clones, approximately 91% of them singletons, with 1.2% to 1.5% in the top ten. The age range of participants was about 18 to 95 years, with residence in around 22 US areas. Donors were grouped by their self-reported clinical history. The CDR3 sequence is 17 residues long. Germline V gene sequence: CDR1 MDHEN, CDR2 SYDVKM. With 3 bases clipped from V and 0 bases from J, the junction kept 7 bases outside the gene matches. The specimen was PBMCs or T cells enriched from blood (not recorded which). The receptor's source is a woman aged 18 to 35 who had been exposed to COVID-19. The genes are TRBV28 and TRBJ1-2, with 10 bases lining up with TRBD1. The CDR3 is CASSFLGQGITNYGYTF. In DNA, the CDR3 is TGTGCCAGCAGTTTTTTGGGACAGGGGATAACTAACTATGGCTACACCTTC.